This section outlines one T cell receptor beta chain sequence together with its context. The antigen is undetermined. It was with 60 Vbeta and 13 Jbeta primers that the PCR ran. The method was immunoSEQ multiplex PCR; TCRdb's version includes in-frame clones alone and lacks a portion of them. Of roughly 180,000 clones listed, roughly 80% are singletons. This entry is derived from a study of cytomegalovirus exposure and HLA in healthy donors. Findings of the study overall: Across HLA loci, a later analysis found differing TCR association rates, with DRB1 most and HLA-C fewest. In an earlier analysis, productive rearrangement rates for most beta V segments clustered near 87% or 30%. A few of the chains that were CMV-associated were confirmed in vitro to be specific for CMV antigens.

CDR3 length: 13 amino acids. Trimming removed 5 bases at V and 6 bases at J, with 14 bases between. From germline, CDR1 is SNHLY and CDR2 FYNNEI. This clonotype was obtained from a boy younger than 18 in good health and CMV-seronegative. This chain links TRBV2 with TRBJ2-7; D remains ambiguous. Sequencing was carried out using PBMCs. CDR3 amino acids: CASSNYKTREQYF. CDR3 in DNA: TGTGCCAGCAGTAATTATAAGACTCGCGAGCAGTACTTC.